One sample yielded the 8 T cell receptor beta chains listed below, sequenced in a study of OX40 agonist ivuxolimab in advanced cancers. Only in-frame clones appear in the TCRdb table, and some are missing; sequencing was by immunoSEQ multiplex PCR. The repertoire has 50,000 to 70,000 clones, approximately 90% of them found once; the top ten carry roughly an eighth. The specimen comprised CD4+ or CD8+ T cells sorted from blood, sampled in a trial of the OX40 agonist ivuxolimab. The receptors were sampled from an adult with an advanced solid tumor such as melanoma, head and neck, liver or kidney cancer.

This clone was seen just once. This chain links TRBV7-9 with TRBJ2-7; no clear D. Between the trimmed V and J ends, which lost 4 bases and 5 bases, there was a span of 12 bases. The V gene's germline CDR1 is SEHNR and CDR2 FQNEAQ (reference sequence). The CDR3 covers 13 residues. CDR3 loop: CASSSPPSHEQYF. The DNA of the CDR3 is TGTGCCAGCAGCTCCCCCCCCTCGCACGAGCAGTACTTC.

The rearrangement uses TRBV4-1 and TRBJ2-7; no clear D gene. This CDR3 has 13 residues. V lost 0 bases, J lost 6 bases, and 9 bases lay in between. Germline CDR1 and CDR2: MGHRA and YSYEKL. CDR3 region: CASSQDSASEQYF. In DNA, the CDR3 is TGCGCCAGCAGCCAAGATTCCGCATCCGAGCAGTACTTC.

The rearrangement joins TRBV5-1 to TRBJ2-1, with 7 bases matching TRBD1. The CDR3 is 15 amino acids. The germline gives CDR1 SGHRS, CDR2 YFSETQ. The V and J ends lost 4 bases and 1 base, in that order; junction bases with no gene match: 5. CDR3 in amino acids: CASSLRQGSYNEQFF. CDR3 DNA sequence: TGCGCCAGCAGCCTTAGACAGGGTTCCTACAATGAGCAGTTCTTC.

The genes are TRBV29-1 and TRBJ2-1; 9 bases line up with TRBD1. V shed 6 bases and J 0 bases; nucleotides not matched to a gene: 12. Germline CDR1 and CDR2: SQVTM and ANQGSEA. The CDR3 length is 17 residues. The CDR3 nucleotides are TGCAGCGTGGGGCCGGGACAGGGCTTCAGCTCCTACAATGAGCAGTTCTTC. Amino acids: CSVGPGQGFSSYNEQFF.

The chain combines TRBV6-5 with TRBJ2-1; 7 bases line up with TRBD2. The CDR3 contains 14 residues. After removal of 6 bases from V and 4 bases from J, the junction contained 6 bases not matched to a gene. Germline-derived CDR1 and CDR2 are MNHEY and SVGAGI. The CDR3 region has the DNA TGTGCCAGCAGCCCCGTACTAGCGTACAATGAGCAGTTCTTC. The encoded protein is CASSPVLAYNEQFF.

The CDR3 bases are TGTGCCAGCAGTTGGTGGGCAGATGGGGCCGGGGAGCTGTTTTTT. It translates to CASSWWADGAGELFF. The chain carries TRBV28 and TRBJ2-2; no reliable D call. V lost 4 bases, J lost 6 bases, and 15 bases lay in between. CDR3 length equals 15 residues. Germline values: CDR1 MDHEN, CDR2 SYDVKM.

This chain links TRBV5-4 with TRBJ2-1; 7 bases fit TRBD1. Trimming removed 3 bases from V and 14 bases from J; junction bases left unmatched: 8. The germline V gene encodes CDR1 SGHNT and CDR2 YYREEE (reference sequence). The CDR3 spans 12 residues. The chain's CDR3 is CASSSETGHKFF. The CDR3 nucleotides read TGTGCCAGCAGCTCGGAGACAGGGCATAAGTTCTTC.

This clone was seen only once. The rearrangement uses TRBV27 and TRBJ2-7; D ambiguous. Deletions cut 2 bases from V and 7 bases from J, with 15 bases between. Germline CDR1 and CDR2: MNHEY and SMNVEV (reference sequence). CDR3 size: 14 residues. Here the CDR3 reads CASSLLPTTIEQYF. As DNA, the CDR3 is TGTGCCAGCAGTTTACTTCCCACTACGATTGAGCAGTACTTC.